Listed below are T cell receptor beta chains from one sample, sequenced in a study of human T cells and chemical hapten exposure. MiXCR, applied by TCRdb to the RACE reads, yields one record per CDR3 protein. The sample consists of around 99,000 distinct CDR3 sequences, roughly an eighth of them appearing once. Here the sequenced sample was whole blood, taken in connection with sensitization to the hapten diphenylcyclopropenone (DPC). These receptors all stem from a woman aged 40 to 49 with alopecia areata. Some clones in this sample may be carry-over from other donors' samples. CDR3s include the opening cysteine and the closing phenylalanine or tryptophan. Fields, in order: V gene, D gene, clone size, J gene, CDR3 protein, CDR3 DNA. A D gene is named only where the DNA matches it firmly. A row's size may be missing; if present it is once, few, many or a size class.

v_call: TRBV19
d_call: NA
clone_size: NA
j_call: TRBJ1-5
cdr3_aa: CASNSGGTNQPQHF
cdr3_nt: TGTGCCAGTAATTCGGGGGGGACCAATCAGCCCCAGCATTTT

v_call: TRBV12-3/TRBV12-4
d_call: NA
clone_size: few
j_call: TRBJ2-5
cdr3_aa: CASSFWGRQETQYF
cdr3_nt: TGTGCCAGCAGTTTCTGGGGGAGACAAGAGACCCAGTACTTC

v_call: TRBV2
d_call: TRBD1
clone_size: NA
j_call: TRBJ2-3
cdr3_aa: CASSGQGRTDTQYF
cdr3_nt: TGTGCCAGCAGTGGACAGGGGAGGACAGATACGCAGTATTTT

v_call: TRBV9
d_call: NA
clone_size: NA
j_call: TRBJ2-7
cdr3_aa: CASSQSTQGPYEQYF
cdr3_nt: TGTGCCAGCAGCCAATCGACCCAGGGGCCCTACGAGCAGTACTTC

v_call: TRBV5-1
d_call: NA
clone_size: few
j_call: TRBJ1-4
cdr3_aa: CASSLSGMPEKLFF
cdr3_nt: TGCGCCAGCAGCTTATCCGGGATGCCGGAGAAACTGTTTTTT

v_call: TRBV24-1
d_call: NA
clone_size: many
j_call: TRBJ2-5
cdr3_aa: CATSERGQPVETQYF
cdr3_nt: TGTGCCACCAGTGAACGCGGACAGCCGGTCGAGACCCAGTACTTC

v_call: TRBV5-1
d_call: NA
clone_size: NA
j_call: TRBJ1-1
cdr3_aa: CASSLFQGTTEAFF
cdr3_nt: TGCGCCAGCAGCTTGTTTCAGGGAACGACTGAAGCTTTCTTT

v_call: TRBV28
d_call: TRBD2
clone_size: NA
j_call: TRBJ2-1
cdr3_aa: CASSWVAGGPRHNEQFF
cdr3_nt: TGTGCCAGCAGTTGGGTAGCGGGAGGGCCGAGGCACAATGAGCAGTTCTTC

v_call: TRBV19
d_call: NA
clone_size: NA
j_call: TRBJ2-3
cdr3_aa: CASRLGGFTDTQYF
cdr3_nt: TGTGCCAGTAGGTTGGGGGGTTTCACAGATACGCAGTATTTT

v_call: TRBV7-9
d_call: NA
clone_size: few
j_call: TRBJ1-6
cdr3_aa: CASSLDLDSPLHF
cdr3_nt: TGTGCCAGCAGCTTAGATCTGGATTCACCCCTCCACTTT

v_call: TRBV4-2
d_call: TRBD2
clone_size: few
j_call: TRBJ2-7
cdr3_aa: CASSPLAGPYEQYF
cdr3_nt: TGTGCCAGCAGCCCCCTAGCGGGGCCATACGAGCAGTACTTC

v_call: TRBV28
d_call: NA
clone_size: NA
j_call: TRBJ1-3
cdr3_aa: CASSFEGRPGNTIYF
cdr3_nt: TGTGCCAGCAGTTTCGAGGGTAGGCCTGGAAACACCATATATTTT

v_call: TRBV5-1
d_call: TRBD1
clone_size: NA
j_call: TRBJ2-5
cdr3_aa: CASSQGAETQYF
cdr3_nt: TGCGCCAGCAGCCAGGGGGCAGAGACCCAGTACTTC

v_call: TRBV11-3
d_call: NA
clone_size: few
j_call: TRBJ2-2
cdr3_aa: CASSLGRSGELFF
cdr3_nt: TGTGCCAGCAGCTTAGGTCGGTCCGGGGAGCTGTTTTTT

v_call: TRBV21-1
d_call: NA
clone_size: NA
j_call: TRBJ1-2
cdr3_aa: CASSKARDSTVANYGYTF
cdr3_nt: TGTGCCAGCAGCAAAGCCCGGGACTCAACTGTAGCTAACTATGGCTACACCTTC

v_call: TRBV6-2/TRBV6-3
d_call: TRBD1
clone_size: many
j_call: TRBJ2-7
cdr3_aa: CASSYPTGSYEQYF
cdr3_nt: TGTGCCAGCAGTTACCCGACAGGGTCCTACGAGCAGTACTTC

v_call: TRBV28
d_call: NA
clone_size: NA
j_call: TRBJ1-1
cdr3_aa: CASKPGHFMNTEAFF
cdr3_nt: TGTGCCAGCAAACCGGGACACTTCATGAACACTGAAGCTTTCTTT

v_call: TRBV21-1
d_call: NA
clone_size: few
j_call: TRBJ1-5
cdr3_aa: CASSNRRCLNQPQHF
cdr3_nt: TGTGCCAGCAGCAACCGACGATGTCTAAATCAGCCCCAGCATTTT

v_call: TRBV7-8
d_call: NA
clone_size: many
j_call: TRBJ2-4
cdr3_aa: CASVERGGLGDIQYF
cdr3_nt: TGTGCCAGCGTCGAAAGGGGTGGCCTCGGGGACATTCAGTACTTC

v_call: TRBV12-3/TRBV12-4
d_call: NA
clone_size: NA
j_call: TRBJ1-5
cdr3_aa: CASSLDGAKQPQHF
cdr3_nt: TGTGCCAGCAGTTTGGACGGAGCTAAACAGCCCCAGCATTTT

v_call: TRBV20-1
d_call: TRBD2
clone_size: NA
j_call: TRBJ2-1
cdr3_aa: CSASASGRNEQFF
cdr3_nt: TGCAGTGCTAGTGCTAGCGGACGGAATGAGCAGTTCTTC

v_call: TRBV18
d_call: TRBD1
clone_size: few
j_call: TRBJ1-1
cdr3_aa: CASSAETGATEAFF
cdr3_nt: TGTGCCAGCTCAGCCGAGACAGGGGCCACTGAAGCTTTCTTT

v_call: TRBV29-1
d_call: NA
clone_size: few
j_call: TRBJ2-1
cdr3_aa: CSVGPSGNEQFF
cdr3_nt: TGCAGCGTTGGCCCCTCAGGGAATGAGCAGTTCTTC

v_call: TRBV18
d_call: NA
clone_size: few
j_call: TRBJ1-2
cdr3_aa: CASSPGRNYGYTF
cdr3_nt: TGTGCCAGCTCACCAGGCAGAAACTATGGCTACACCTTC

v_call: TRBV5-6
d_call: NA
clone_size: few
j_call: TRBJ1-1
cdr3_aa: CASSQFSGRPGGAFF
cdr3_nt: TGTGCCAGCAGCCAATTTTCCGGGAGACCGGGAGGGGCTTTCTTT

v_call: TRBV5-4
d_call: NA
clone_size: few
j_call: TRBJ2-3
cdr3_aa: CASTPDSSTDTQYF
cdr3_nt: TGTGCCAGCACCCCTGACAGTAGCACAGATACGCAGTATTTT

v_call: TRBV28
d_call: NA
clone_size: NA
j_call: TRBJ2-6
cdr3_aa: CASVPPGANVLTF
cdr3_nt: TGTGCCAGCGTTCCCCCCGGGGCCAACGTCCTGACTTTC

v_call: TRBV3-1
d_call: TRBD2
clone_size: few
j_call: TRBJ2-1
cdr3_aa: CASSPGLAGGPYEQFF
cdr3_nt: TGTGCCAGCAGCCCGGGACTAGCGGGAGGGCCTTATGAGCAGTTCTTC

v_call: TRBV2
d_call: NA
clone_size: many
j_call: TRBJ2-6
cdr3_aa: CASRPLISGANVLTF
cdr3_nt: TGTGCCAGCAGGCCCTTGATCTCTGGGGCCAACGTCCTGACTTTC

v_call: TRBV6-5
d_call: TRBD1
clone_size: NA
j_call: TRBJ2-4
cdr3_aa: CASIDSGQGMDIQYF
cdr3_nt: TGTGCCAGCATAGACTCAGGACAGGGGATGGACATTCAGTACTTC

v_call: TRBV3-1
d_call: NA
clone_size: NA
j_call: TRBJ2-2
cdr3_aa: CASGSSGTGELFF
cdr3_nt: TGTGCCAGCGGGAGTTCGGGCACCGGGGAGCTGTTTTTT

v_call: TRBV4-1
d_call: TRBD2
clone_size: once
j_call: TRBJ2-3
cdr3_aa: CASSQKAGGPADTQYF
cdr3_nt: TGCGCCAGCAGCCAGAAAGCGGGAGGGCCCGCAGATACGCAGTATTTT

v_call: TRBV7-6
d_call: NA
clone_size: NA
j_call: TRBJ2-1
cdr3_aa: CASSFPTYNEQFF
cdr3_nt: TGTGCCAGCAGCTTCCCTACCTACAATGAGCAGTTCTTC

v_call: TRBV29-1
d_call: NA
clone_size: NA
j_call: TRBJ1-1
cdr3_aa: CSVSGQYTEAFF
cdr3_nt: TGCAGCGTTTCAGGACAGTACACTGAAGCTTTCTTT

v_call: TRBV12-3/TRBV12-4
d_call: NA
clone_size: few
j_call: TRBJ2-4
cdr3_aa: CASSDDSGNIQYF
cdr3_nt: TGTGCCAGCAGTGATGACAGCGGCAACATTCAGTACTTC

v_call: TRBV6-1
d_call: NA
clone_size: few
j_call: TRBJ2-4
cdr3_aa: CASSEAGRALNIQYF
cdr3_nt: TGTGCCAGCAGCGAAGCTGGCAGGGCGCTAAACATTCAGTACTTC

v_call: TRBV11-2
d_call: NA
clone_size: many
j_call: TRBJ2-5
cdr3_aa: CASSQQARGETQYF
cdr3_nt: TGTGCCAGCAGCCAACAGGCCCGGGGAGAGACCCAGTACTTC

v_call: TRBV28
d_call: NA
clone_size: many
j_call: TRBJ2-3
cdr3_aa: CASSWVNEDTQYF
cdr3_nt: TGTGCCAGCAGTTGGGTCAACGAAGATACGCAGTATTTT

v_call: TRBV7-2
d_call: NA
clone_size: NA
j_call: TRBJ2-5
cdr3_aa: CASSLASQKTQYF
cdr3_nt: TGTGCCAGCAGCTTAGCCTCTCAAAAGACCCAGTACTTC

v_call: TRBV5-6
d_call: TRBD2
clone_size: few
j_call: TRBJ2-3
cdr3_aa: CASSWQREWNTQYF
cdr3_nt: TGTGCCAGCAGCTGGCAGCGGGAGTGGAATACGCAGTATTTT